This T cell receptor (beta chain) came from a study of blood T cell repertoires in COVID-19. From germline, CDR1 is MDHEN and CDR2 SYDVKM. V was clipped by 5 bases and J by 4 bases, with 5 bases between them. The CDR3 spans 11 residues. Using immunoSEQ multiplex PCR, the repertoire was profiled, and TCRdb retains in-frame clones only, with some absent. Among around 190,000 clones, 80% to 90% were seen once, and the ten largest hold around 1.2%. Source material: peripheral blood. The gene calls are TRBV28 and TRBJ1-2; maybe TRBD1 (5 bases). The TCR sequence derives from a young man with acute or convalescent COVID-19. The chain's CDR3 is CASSQGYGYTF. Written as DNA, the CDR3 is TGTGCCAGCAGTCAGGGCTATGGCTACACCTTC.